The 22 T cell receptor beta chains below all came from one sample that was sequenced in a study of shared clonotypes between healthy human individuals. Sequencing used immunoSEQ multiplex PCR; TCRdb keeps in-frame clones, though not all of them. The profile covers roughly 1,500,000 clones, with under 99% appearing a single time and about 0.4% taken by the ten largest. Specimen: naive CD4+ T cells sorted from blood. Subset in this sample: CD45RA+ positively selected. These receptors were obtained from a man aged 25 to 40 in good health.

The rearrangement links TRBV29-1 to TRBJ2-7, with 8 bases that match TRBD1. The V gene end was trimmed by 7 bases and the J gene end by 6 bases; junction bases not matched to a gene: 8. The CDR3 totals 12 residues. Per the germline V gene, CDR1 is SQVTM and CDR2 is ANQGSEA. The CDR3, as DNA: TGCAGCGCCTGGACAGGGAAGCTCGAGCAGTACTTC. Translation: CSAWTGKLEQYF.

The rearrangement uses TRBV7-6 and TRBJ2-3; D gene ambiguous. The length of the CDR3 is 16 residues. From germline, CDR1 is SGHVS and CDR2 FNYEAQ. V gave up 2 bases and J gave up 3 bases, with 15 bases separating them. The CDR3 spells CASSLRPGANTDTQYF. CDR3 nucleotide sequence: TGTGCCAGCAGCTTAAGGCCCGGCGCCAATACAGATACGCAGTATTTT.

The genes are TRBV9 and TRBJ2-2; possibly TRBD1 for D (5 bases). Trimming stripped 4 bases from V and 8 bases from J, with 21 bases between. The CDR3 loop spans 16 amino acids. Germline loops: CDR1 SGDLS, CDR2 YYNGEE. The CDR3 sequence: CASSRTHRSPMGELFF. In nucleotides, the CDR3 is TGTGCCAGCAGCCGGACCCACAGGAGTCCTATGGGGGAGCTGTTTTTT. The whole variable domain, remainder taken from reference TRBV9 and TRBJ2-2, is DSGVTQTPKHLITATGQRVTLRCSPRSGDLSVYWYQQSLDQGLQFLIQYYNGEERAKGNILERFSAQQFPDLHSELNLSSLELGDSALYFCASSRTHRSPMGELFFGEGSRLTVL.

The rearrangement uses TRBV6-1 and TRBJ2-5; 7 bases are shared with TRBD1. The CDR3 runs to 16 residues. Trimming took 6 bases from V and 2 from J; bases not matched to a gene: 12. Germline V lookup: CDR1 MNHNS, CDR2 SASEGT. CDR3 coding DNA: TGTGCCAGCAGGGAACTTATTTCGGACAGGCAAGAGACCCAGTACTTC. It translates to CASRELISDRQETQYF.

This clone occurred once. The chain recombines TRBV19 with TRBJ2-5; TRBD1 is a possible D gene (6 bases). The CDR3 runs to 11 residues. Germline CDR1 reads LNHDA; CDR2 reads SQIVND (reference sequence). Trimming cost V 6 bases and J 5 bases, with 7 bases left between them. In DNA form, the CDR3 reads TGTGCCAGTAGGGGGGCGGAGACCCAGTACTTC. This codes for CASRGAETQYF.

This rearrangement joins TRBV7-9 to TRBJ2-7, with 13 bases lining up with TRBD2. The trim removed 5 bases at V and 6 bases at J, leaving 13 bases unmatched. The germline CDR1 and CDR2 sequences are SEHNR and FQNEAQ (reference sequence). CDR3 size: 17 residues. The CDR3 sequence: CASSARLAGGRVVEQYF. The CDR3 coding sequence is TGTGCCAGCAGCGCCCGACTAGCGGGAGGTCGGGTCGTCGAGCAGTACTTC.

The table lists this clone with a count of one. CDR3 amino acids: CASKKSPNTQYF. In DNA, the CDR3 is TGTGCCAGCAAAAAAAGCCCCAATACGCAGTATTTT. The chain has TRBV28 and TRBJ2-3; D is ambiguous. Germline V CDR1 and CDR2: MDHEN, SYDVKM. Trimming stripped 7 bases from V and 7 bases from J, with 12 bases between. This CDR3 is built from 12 residues.

CDR3 sequence reads: CSVVGSEAFF. The DNA for the CDR3 is TGCAGCGTTGTGGGGTCTGAAGCTTTCTTT. V usage is TRBV29-1 and J usage is TRBJ1-1; D gene uncertain. From germline, CDR1 is SQVTM and CDR2 ANQGSEA. The CDR3 is 10 amino acids. The germline V and J ends were trimmed by 4 bases and 6 bases, with 6 bases remaining between them.

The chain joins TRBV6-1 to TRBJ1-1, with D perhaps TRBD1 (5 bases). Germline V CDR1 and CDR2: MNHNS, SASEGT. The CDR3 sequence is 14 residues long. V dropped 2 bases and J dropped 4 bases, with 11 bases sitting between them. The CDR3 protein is CASSEQGGTTEAFF. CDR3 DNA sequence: TGTGCCAGCAGTGAACAGGGAGGGACCACTGAAGCTTTCTTT.

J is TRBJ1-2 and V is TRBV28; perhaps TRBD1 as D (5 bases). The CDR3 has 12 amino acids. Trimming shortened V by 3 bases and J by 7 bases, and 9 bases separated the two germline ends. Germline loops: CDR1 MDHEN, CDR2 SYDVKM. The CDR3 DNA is TGTGCCAGCAGTTTTCGGGGGATTGGCTACACCTTC. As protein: CASSFRGIGYTF.

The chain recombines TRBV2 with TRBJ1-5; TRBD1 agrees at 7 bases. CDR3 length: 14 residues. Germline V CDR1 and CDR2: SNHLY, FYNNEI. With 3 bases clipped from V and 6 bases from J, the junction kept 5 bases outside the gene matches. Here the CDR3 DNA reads TGTGCCAGCAGTGATAGACAGGGATTTCAGCCCCAGCATTTT. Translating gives CASSDRQGFQPQHF.

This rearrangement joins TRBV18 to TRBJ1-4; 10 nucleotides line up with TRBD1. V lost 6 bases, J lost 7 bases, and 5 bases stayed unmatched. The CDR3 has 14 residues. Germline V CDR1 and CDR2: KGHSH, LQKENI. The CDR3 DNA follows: TGTGCCAGCTCTACCCGGGACAGGGGTGAAAAACTGTTTTTT. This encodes CASSTRDRGEKLFF.

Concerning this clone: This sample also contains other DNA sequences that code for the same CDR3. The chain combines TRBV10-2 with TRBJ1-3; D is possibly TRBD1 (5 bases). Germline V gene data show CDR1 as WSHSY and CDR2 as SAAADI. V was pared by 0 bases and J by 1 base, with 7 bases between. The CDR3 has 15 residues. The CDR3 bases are TGCGCCAGCAGTGAGTCTGGGGGATCTGGAAACACCATATATTTT. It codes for CASSESGGSGNTIYF.

In nucleotides, the CDR3 is TGTGCCAGTAGTCCCCTAGGACTAGAGGATACGCAGTATTTT. It translates to CASSPLGLEDTQYF. The V gene is TRBV19, the J gene TRBJ2-3, with 7 bases that match TRBD2. The CDR3 has 14 residues. Per germline, CDR1 LNHDA and CDR2 SQIVND (reference sequence). V shed 5 bases and J 6 bases; nucleotides not matched to a gene: 8. Filled out from reference TRBV19 and TRBJ2-3, the complete variable domain reads DGGITQSPKYLFRKEGQNVTLSCEQNLNHDAMYWYRQDPGQGLRLIYYSQIVNDFQKGDIAEGYSVSREKKESFPLTVTSAQKNPTAFYLCASSPLGLEDTQYFGPGTRLTVL.

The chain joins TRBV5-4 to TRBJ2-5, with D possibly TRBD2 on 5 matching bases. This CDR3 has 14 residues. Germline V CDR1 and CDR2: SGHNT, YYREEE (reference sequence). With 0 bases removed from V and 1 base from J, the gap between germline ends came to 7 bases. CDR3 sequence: CASSLGGPQETQYF. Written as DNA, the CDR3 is TGTGCCAGCAGCTTGGGCGGGCCCCAAGAGACCCAGTACTTC.

CDR3 sequence reads: CASSGFTGLTYEQYF. The CDR3 DNA follows: TGTGCCAGCAGCGGGTTCACAGGGCTTACCTACGAGCAGTACTTC. The V call is TRBV21-1, the J call TRBJ2-7; TRBD1, the table's D call, was not compared with the DNA. TRBV21-1 is flagged as a pseudogene. This CDR3 is 15 amino acids long.

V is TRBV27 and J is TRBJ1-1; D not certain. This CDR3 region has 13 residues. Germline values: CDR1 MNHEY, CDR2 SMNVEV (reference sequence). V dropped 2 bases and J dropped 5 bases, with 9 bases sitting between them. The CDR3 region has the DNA TGTGCCAGCAGTTTAGGGAGGAGGACTGAAGCTTTCTTT. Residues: CASSLGRRTEAFF.

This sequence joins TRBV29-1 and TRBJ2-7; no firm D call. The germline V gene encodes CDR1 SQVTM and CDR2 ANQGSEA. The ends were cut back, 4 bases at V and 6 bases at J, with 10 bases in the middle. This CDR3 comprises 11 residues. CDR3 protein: CSVGLSSEQYF. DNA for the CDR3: TGCAGCGTTGGACTTTCTTCCGAGCAGTACTTC.

CDR3 sequence: CASSETYRARAEAFF. CDR3 coding DNA: TGTGCCAGCAGTGAAACGTACAGGGCAAGGGCTGAAGCTTTCTTT. The chain employs TRBV2 and TRBJ1-1; D possibly corresponds to TRBD1 (6 bases). V lost 2 bases, J lost 6 bases, and 16 bases lay in between. Germline V gene lookup returns CDR1 SNHLY and CDR2 FYNNEI. This CDR3 is 15 amino acids long.

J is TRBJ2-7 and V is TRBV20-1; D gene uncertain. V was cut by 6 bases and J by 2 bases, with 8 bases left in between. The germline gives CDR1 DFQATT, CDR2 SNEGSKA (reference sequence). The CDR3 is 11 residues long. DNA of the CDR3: TGCAGTGCCAATTCCGCCTACGAGCAGTACTTC. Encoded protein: CSANSAYEQYF.

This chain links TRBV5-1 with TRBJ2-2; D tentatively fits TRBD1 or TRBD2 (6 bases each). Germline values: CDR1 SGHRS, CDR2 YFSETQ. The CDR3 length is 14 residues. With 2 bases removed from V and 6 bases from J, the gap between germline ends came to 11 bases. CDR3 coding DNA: TGCGCCAGCAGCTTTCGGGGGCTCGCCGGGGAGCTGTTTTTT. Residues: CASSFRGLAGELFF.

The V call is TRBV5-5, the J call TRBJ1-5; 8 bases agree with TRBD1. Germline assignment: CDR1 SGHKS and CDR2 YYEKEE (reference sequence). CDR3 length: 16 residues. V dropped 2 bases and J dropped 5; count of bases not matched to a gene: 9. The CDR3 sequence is CASSLKQGGRDQPQHF. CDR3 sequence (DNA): TGTGCCAGCAGCTTAAAACAGGGGGGAAGAGATCAGCCCCAGCATTTT.